This T cell receptor (beta chain) was observed in a study of T cell changes during pregnancy in multiple sclerosis. The table lists this clone with a count of one. V lost 1 base to trimming and J lost 6 bases; unmatched junction nucleotides: 3. The CDR3 runs 15 residues. Per germline, CDR1 SGHRS and CDR2 YFSETQ. Method: immunoSEQ multiplex PCR; TCRdb's copy keeps in-frame clones and lacks some. Found here are around 60,000 clones, over 80% of them singletons; the top ten hold about 2.9%. The sample consisted of peripheral blood, taken in the second trimester of pregnancy. The clonotype comes from a female donor in good health, enrolled as a control in a pregnancy study. The chain is built from TRBV5-1 and TRBJ2-1, with 11 positions matching TRBD2. The CDR3: CASSLIAGGINEQFF. CDR3 in DNA: TGCGCCAGCAGCTTGATAGCGGGAGGGATCAATGAGCAGTTCTTC. Filled out from reference TRBV5-1 and TRBJ2-1, the complete variable domain reads KAGVTQTPRYLIKTRGQQVTLSCSPISGHRSVSWYQQTPGQGLQFLFEYFSETQRNKGNFPGRFSGRQFSNSRSEMNVSTLELGDSALYLCASSLIAGGINEQFFGPGTRLTVL.